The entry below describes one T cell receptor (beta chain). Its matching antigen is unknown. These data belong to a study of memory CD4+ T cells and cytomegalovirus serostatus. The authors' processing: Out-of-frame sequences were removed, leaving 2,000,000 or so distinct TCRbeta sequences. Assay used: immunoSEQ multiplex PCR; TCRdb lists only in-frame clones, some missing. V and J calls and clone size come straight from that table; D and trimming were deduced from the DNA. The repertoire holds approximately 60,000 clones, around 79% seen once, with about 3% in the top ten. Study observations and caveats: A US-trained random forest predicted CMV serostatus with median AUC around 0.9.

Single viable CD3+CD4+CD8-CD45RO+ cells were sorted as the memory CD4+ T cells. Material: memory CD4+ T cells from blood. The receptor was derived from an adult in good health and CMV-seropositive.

CDR3 bases: TGTGCCAGCAGCCAAGGCATATACAATGAGCAGTTCTTC. Translated, it gives CASSQGIYNEQFF. This chain connects TRBV14 to TRBJ2-1; D ambiguous. Looked up from germline, CDR1 is SGHDN and CDR2 is FVKESK. The CDR3 length is 13 residues. V lost 1 base to trimming and J lost 4 bases, with 5 bases between them.